The rows below give T cell receptor beta chains drawn from one sample of a study of control samples from healthy donors and cancer patients. Only in-frame clones appear in the TCRdb table, and some are missing; sequencing was by immunoSEQ multiplex PCR. The sample has some 150,000 clones, roughly 92% seen once. The specimen was blood. The receptors shown here come from a man aged 50-59 years in good health. The CDR3 runs from the conserved cysteine through the conserved F or W. A D gene is named only where the DNA matches it firmly. Expanded clones are given a class, and other clones once, few, many or no size at all.

D gene,clone size,V gene,J gene,CDR3 protein,CDR3 DNA
TRBD2,.,TRBV10-1,TRBJ2-1,CASSDLAGGLYNEQFF,TGCGCCAGCAGTGATTTAGCGGGAGGACTGTACAATGAGCAGTTCTTC
.,.,TRBV3-1/TRBV3-2,TRBJ2-1,CASSQLFQRVNNEQFF,TGTGCCAGCAGCCAACTATTCCAGCGGGTAAACAATGAGCAGTTCTTC
.,.,TRBV4-1,TRBJ1-2,CASSQGFRWDYGYTF,TGCGCCAGCAGCCAAGGGTTTAGGTGGGACTATGGCTACACCTTC
TRBD1,.,TRBV5-1,TRBJ2-7,CASREGDRTYEQYF,TGCGCCAGCAGGGAAGGGGACAGAACCTACGAGCAGTACTTC
.,once,TRBV3-1/TRBV3-2,TRBJ1-2,CASSQGAGYTF,TGTGCCAGCAGCCAGGGAGCTGGCTACACCTTC
.,.,TRBV18,TRBJ1-5,CASSPGGYSNQPQHF,TGTGCCAGCTCACCAGGGGGATATAGCAATCAGCCCCAGCATTTT
.,.,TRBV18,TRBJ1-6,CASSPPGYNSPLHF,TGTGCCAGCTCACCACCGGGCTATAATTCACCCCTCCACTTT
TRBD1,once,TRBV7-8,TRBJ1-2,CASSYRRDRVYGYTF,TGTGCCAGCAGCTACCGCCGGGACAGGGTATACGGCTACACCTTC
TRBD1,once,TRBV7-3,TRBJ2-7,CASSLGQGDEQYF,TGTGCCAGCAGCTTGGGACAGGGGGACGAGCAGTACTTC
.,.,TRBV5-4,TRBJ2-1,CASSLDPGGEQFF,TGTGCCAGCAGCTTGGATCCGGGCGGAGAGCAGTTCTTC
.,.,TRBV6-6,TRBJ2-4,CASSYGGRMNIQYF,TGTGCCAGCAGTTATGGTGGGAGGATGAACATTCAGTACTTC
.,few,TRBV10-3,TRBJ1-5,CAISAREEEPQHF,TGTGCCATCAGTGCGCGGGAGGAGGAGCCCCAGCATTTT
.,.,TRBV25-1,TRBJ1-3,CASERGAVGNTIYF,TGTGCCAGCGAACGAGGGGCTGTTGGAAACACCATATATTTT
.,.,TRBV7-6,TRBJ1-1,CASRGTREAFF,TGTGCCAGCAGAGGGACACGGGAGGCTTTCTTT
.,.,TRBV30,TRBJ1-1,CAWDVQGVGEAFF,TGTGCCTGGGACGTGCAGGGTGTCGGTGAAGCTTTCTTT
.,.,TRBV28,TRBJ1-1,CASSLYARANTEAFF,TGTGCCAGCAGTTTATACGCCAGGGCGAACACTGAAGCTTTCTTT
TRBD2,.,TRBV9,TRBJ2-3,CASSVTGGSTDTQYF,TGTGCCAGCAGCGTGACGGGAGGGAGCACAGATACGCAGTATTTT
TRBD1,.,TRBV27,TRBJ1-3,CASRPPGQIGTIYF,TGTGCCAGCAGGCCACCGGGACAGATCGGCACCATATATTTT
.,.,TRBV5-1,TRBJ1-3,CASSLGPGSGNTIYF,TGCGCCAGCAGCTTAGGACCCGGCTCTGGAAACACCATATATTTT
.,few,TRBV7-2,TRBJ2-1,CASSLSPGDEQFF,TGTGCCAGCAGCTTATCTCCCGGGGACGAGCAGTTCTTC
.,few,TRBV3-1/TRBV3-2,TRBJ2-7,CASSQGGAVSYEQYF,TGTGCCAGCAGCCAAGGTGGGGCGGTCTCCTACGAGCAGTACTTC
.,.,TRBV3-1/TRBV3-2,TRBJ2-7,CASSPVSNRVYEQYF,TGTGCCAGCAGCCCCGTCTCCAACAGGGTCTACGAGCAGTACTTC
.,.,TRBV10-3,TRBJ1-4,CAISESTRNQEKLFF,TGTGCCATCAGTGAGTCGACAAGGAATCAAGAAAAACTGTTTTTT
.,once,TRBV29-1,TRBJ2-6,CSARTLHSGANVLTF,TGCAGCGCCCGGACCCTCCACTCTGGGGCCAACGTCCTGACTTTC
.,.,TRBV7-8,TRBJ1-2,CASSLSQGGYGYTF,TGTGCCAGCAGCTTAAGCCAGGGAGGCTATGGCTACACCTTC
.,.,TRBV2,TRBJ2-2,CASRTGSTIYTGELFF,TGTGCCAGCAGGACCGGCTCCACGATTTACACCGGGGAGCTGTTTTTT